Presented here are 16 T cell receptor beta chains from one specimen sequenced in a study of T cells in Graves' hyperthyroidism and ophthalmopathy. Amplification targeted TCR beta CDR3 regions from RNA transcripts. TCR CDR3 underwent first-round RT-PCR with the HTBI primer set. TCRdb reprocessed the multiplex PCR reads via MiXCR and lists one record per CDR3 protein. The sample consists of about 560,000 distinct CDR3 sequences, roughly 17% of them appearing once. The sequenced material came from blood. The receptors derive from a woman aged 18 to 35 with Graves' hyperthyroidism.

The chain is built from TRBV25-1 and TRBJ2-1; TRBD2 is a possible D gene (6 bases). Trimming left V 4 bases short and J 7 bases short, with 14 bases between. Per germline, CDR1 MGHDK and CDR2 SYGVNS. The CDR3 is made up of 14 amino acids. CDR3 loop: CASSGWRERNEQFF. DNA for the CDR3: TGTGCCAGCAGTGGTTGGAGGGAGAGGAATGAGCAGTTCTTC.

The V gene is TRBV12-3 or TRBV12-4, the J gene TRBJ1-5; TRBD1 matches at 8 bases. J was trimmed by 1 base and V by 7 bases; bases with no gene match: 6. This CDR3 spans 15 amino acids. The CDR3 DNA reads as TGTGCCAGCACTACGACAGGGGCAAGCAATCAGCCCCAGCATTTT. This translates into CASTTTGASNQPQHF.

This clonotype was picked up a small number of times. The chain couples TRBV7-3 to TRBJ2-2; 9 bases match TRBD1. Looked up from germline, CDR1 is SGHTA and CDR2 is FQGTGA. Losses at the gene ends were 5 bases for V and 6 bases for J; bases not matched to a gene: 7. The CDR3 consists of 15 residues. CDR3: CASSQTGGIPGELFF. CDR3 DNA: TGTGCCAGCAGCCAGACAGGGGGGATCCCCGGGGAGCTGTTTTTT.

This clonotype was detected a few times. The J gene is TRBJ2-2, the V gene TRBV20-1; D is uncertain. This CDR3 is built from 15 residues. Germline CDR1 DFQATT, CDR2 SNEGSKA (reference sequence). V was shortened by 0 bases and J by 1 base, with 9 bases between the two germline ends. CDR3 coding DNA: TGCAGTGCTAGAGACTATCGGCTGAACACCGGGGAGCTGTTTTTT. This encodes CSARDYRLNTGELFF.

This clonotype was seen repeatedly, ten times or more. This rearrangement joins TRBV3-1 to TRBJ2-3, with D tentatively TRBD2 (5 bases). CDR1 and CDR2 (germline): LGHDT, YNNKEL (reference sequence). The CDR3 loop spans 15 amino acids. Trimming shortened V by 0 bases and J by 1 base, and 8 bases separated the two germline ends. The CDR3 loop reads CASSQDGDGTDTQYF. The CDR3, as DNA: TGTGCCAGCAGCCAAGACGGGGATGGCACAGATACGCAGTATTTT.

The gene calls are TRBV27 and TRBJ1-6, with a tentative D call TRBD1 (6 bases). V lost 2 bases and J lost 4, with 15 bases in between. CDR1 is MNHEY, CDR2 SMNVEV, per germline (reference sequence). The CDR3 is 17 amino acids. CDR3 DNA: TGTGCCAGCAGTTTAGAGAGGGGACAACCTTATAATTCACCCCTCCACTTT. Its translation: CASSLERGQPYNSPLHF.

This clonotype was seen only a few times. The genes are TRBV20-1 and TRBJ1-1; D gene unclear. CDR1 and CDR2 from the germline V gene are DFQATT and SNEGSKA (reference sequence). There are 14 residues in the CDR3. V shed 0 bases and J shed 4 bases, with 12 bases lying between them. The CDR3 DNA reads as TGCAGTGCTAGAGATTTGCGGGGTGGCACTGAAGCTTTCTTT. It yields the protein CSARDLRGGTEAFF.

The chain has TRBV28 and TRBJ2-1; 8 nucleotides match TRBD2. This CDR3 is built from 13 residues. Germline CDR1 MDHEN, CDR2 SYDVKM. Unmatched junction bases numbered 10, after V lost 6 bases and J lost 12 bases. The CDR3 DNA reads TGTGCCAGCAGCCCGTTAAGTAGCGGGGCGCAGTTCTTC. Encoded protein: CASSPLSSGAQFF.

This clonotype was counted many times. V usage is TRBV7-6 and J usage is TRBJ2-3; TRBD2 aligns across 8 bases. The CDR3 is 16 amino acids. J lost 2 bases, V lost 0 bases, and 4 bases had no gene match. Germline V gives CDR1 SGHVS, CDR2 FNYEAQ. The CDR3 nucleotides are TGTGCCAGCAGCTTAGCGGGCGGGGGGACCACAGATACGCAGTATTTT. Encoded protein: CASSLAGGGTTDTQYF.

A few counts support this clonotype. The rearrangement links TRBV7-2 to TRBJ2-5; D is unclear. The ends were cut back, 7 bases at V and 0 bases at J, with 9 bases in the middle. This CDR3 is built from 13 residues. Germline V CDR1 and CDR2: SGHTA, FQGNSA. For the CDR3, the DNA is TGTGCCAGCAACCCGACGTACCAAGAGACCCAGTACTTC. Encoded protein: CASNPTYQETQYF.

This clonotype was detected only a few times. The chain couples TRBV20-1 to TRBJ2-3; TRBD2 aligns across 7 bases. This CDR3 has 17 amino acids. Germline loops: CDR1 DFQATT, CDR2 SNEGSKA (reference sequence). Trimming removed 5 bases from V and 4 bases from J; junction bases left unmatched: 18. Here the CDR3 reads CSAVQTSRRAGADTQYF. Here the CDR3 DNA reads TGCAGTGCTGTTCAGACTAGCAGGAGGGCCGGAGCAGATACGCAGTATTTT.

This clonotype was observed many times. The chain couples TRBV3-1 to TRBJ2-1, with 11 bases fitting TRBD2. The CDR3 is 15 residues long. Germline lookup yields CDR1 LGHDT and CDR2 YNNKEL (reference sequence). Losses at the gene ends were 4 bases for V and 8 bases for J; bases not matched to a gene: 7. CDR3: CASSLRLAGKDEQFF. CDR3 nucleotides: TGTGCCAGCAGCCTTCGACTAGCGGGAAAGGATGAGCAGTTCTTC.

This clonotype was recorded at least ten times. The chain uses TRBV7-9 and TRBJ2-1; 7 positions agree with TRBD1. Per the germline V gene, CDR1 is SEHNR and CDR2 is FQNEAQ (reference sequence). The junction had 12 bases not matched to a gene; V was cut back by 2 bases and J by 5 bases. The CDR3 is 17 amino acids. This chain's CDR3 is CASSLRLVAQGNNEQFF. The CDR3 bases are TGTGCCAGCAGCTTAAGGTTGGTGGCACAGGGGAACAATGAGCAGTTCTTC.

This clonotype was seen repeatedly, ten times or more. The chain links TRBV30 to TRBJ1-2; D call uncertain. Trimming shortened V by 0 bases and J by 4 bases, and 9 bases separated the two germline ends. This CDR3 comprises 13 residues. Germline CDR1 reads GTSNPN; CDR2 reads SVGIG (reference sequence). CDR3 residues: CAWSVLTLYGYTF. CDR3 sequence (DNA): TGTGCCTGGAGTGTACTAACCCTCTATGGCTACACCTTC.

The V gene is TRBV20-1, the J gene TRBJ2-2; 13 bases fit TRBD2. V lost 2 bases, J lost 7 bases, and 4 bases stayed unmatched. CDR3 length equals 15 residues. From germline, CDR1 is DFQATT and CDR2 SNEGSKA (reference sequence). As DNA, the CDR3 is TGCAGTGCTAGAACCGGGACTAGCGGGATCGGGGAGCTGTTTTTT. Encoded protein: CSARTGTSGIGELFF.

This clonotype was counted ten times or more. The gene calls are TRBV10-2 and TRBJ2-7, with a possible D match to TRBD2 (7 bases). The CDR3 has 17 residues. The germline V gene encodes CDR1 WSHSY and CDR2 SAAADI. Between the trimmed V and J ends, which lost 7 bases and 0 bases, there was a span of 22 bases. CDR3 region: CASTLKGGFISSYEQYF. The CDR3 DNA follows: TGCGCCAGCACCCTCAAGGGGGGGTTTATTAGCTCCTACGAGCAGTACTTC.